A selection of T cell receptor beta chains follows, all from one sample in a study of cytomegalovirus exposure and HLA in healthy donors. Here immunoSEQ multiplex PCR was the method, and the copy in TCRdb shows in-frame clones only, minus some. The sample yields under 300,000 clones, about 93% seen once. What was sequenced was PBMCs. The receptors come from a girl between 2 and 10 years old in good health and CMV-seronegative. Each CDR3 is given with its conserved first and last residue. D genes are given only for firm matches. Clone size is given for some rows only: seen once, a few or many times, or a class if the clone is expanded.

>NA|TRBJ1-6|TRBV5-8|NA
CASSWGGSSYNSPLHF
TGTGCCAGCAGCTGGGGAGGTTCCTCCTATAATTCACCCCTCCACTTT
>NA|TRBJ1-6|TRBV28|NA
CATQRASGGGSPLHF
TGTGCCACCCAGCGGGCCTCTGGGGGAGGTTCACCCCTCCACTTT
>NA|TRBJ1-3|TRBV19|NA
CASSILQGPGNTIYF
TGTGCCAGTAGTATACTACAGGGACCTGGAAACACCATATATTTT
>NA|TRBJ1-2|TRBV7-9|NA
CASSLYGYTF
TGTGCCAGCAGCCTCTATGGCTACACCTTC
>NA|TRBJ1-1|TRBV10-2|few
CASRGGVNTEAFF
TGCGCCAGCAGAGGGGGAGTGAACACTGAAGCTTTCTTT
>TRBD2|TRBJ2-3|TRBV25-1|NA
CASSEASGPYTDTQYF
TGTGCCAGCAGTGAAGCTAGCGGGCCCTACACAGATACGCAGTATTTT
>TRBD2|TRBJ2-3|TRBV6-1|NA
CASSEEAGGAGGRSTDTQYF
TGTGCCAGCAGTGAAGAGGCTGGCGGGGCGGGGGGACGTAGCACAGATACGCAGTATTTT
>NA|TRBJ1-1|TRBV7-9|once
CASSLGRNTEAFF
TGTGCCAGCAGCTTAGGCAGGAACACTGAAGCTTTCTTT
>NA|TRBJ1-2|TRBV7-2|NA
CASSLGTGRAYGYTF
TGTGCCAGCAGCTTAGGGACCGGCAGGGCGTATGGCTACACCTTC
>NA|TRBJ1-4|TRBV5-1|NA
CASSSGTLDEKLFF
TGCGCCAGCTCGTCCGGGACACTCGATGAAAAACTGTTTTTT
>TRBD1|TRBJ2-7|TRBV2|NA
CASSAGGQIPYEQYF
TGTGCCAGCAGTGCAGGGGGCCAGATACCCTACGAGCAGTACTTC
>NA|TRBJ1-2|TRBV7-9|NA
CASSPLITEDSVDGYTF
TGTGCCAGCAGCCCGCTCATTACCGAGGACAGTGTGGATGGCTACACCTTC
>TRBD2|TRBJ2-5|TRBV13|NA
CASSTRLAVFAETQYF
TGTGCCAGCAGCACCCGACTAGCGGTTTTCGCAGAGACCCAGTACTTC
>NA|TRBJ1-3|TRBV28|once
CASSLQGGGNTIYF
TGTGCCAGCAGTTTACAGGGCGGTGGAAACACCATATATTTT
>TRBD1|TRBJ1-1|TRBV5-6|NA
CASRIKGGNTEAFF
TGTGCCAGCAGGATAAAAGGGGGCAACACTGAAGCTTTCTTT
>NA|TRBJ1-4|TRBV7-9|NA
CSSSARGGINEKLFF
TGTTCCAGCAGCGCGCGTGGGGGGATTAATGAAAAACTGTTTTTT
>NA|TRBJ1-2|TRBV5-4|NA
CASSLEEYGYTF
TGTGCCAGCAGCTTGGAAGAGTATGGCTACACCTTC
>TRBD2|TRBJ2-1|TRBV2|NA
CASSRGGKPDEQFF
TGTGCCAGCAGCCGGGGGGGCAAACCGGATGAGCAGTTCTTC
>NA|TRBJ1-3|TRBV5-1|NA
CASSLAQGSRGNTIYF
TGCGCCAGCAGCTTGGCACAGGGCAGCAGAGGAAACACCATATATTTT
>NA|TRBJ2-7|TRBV7-9|NA
CASSLDSHSYEQYF
TGTGCCAGCAGCTTGGACAGTCACTCCTACGAGCAGTACTTC